The rows below give T cell receptor beta chains drawn from one sample of a study of T cell responses to AZD1222 COVID-19 vaccine. Generated by immunoSEQ multiplex PCR, the TCRdb table keeps only in-frame clones and is missing some. Seen here are approximately 150,000 clones, over 85% observed once, and the top ten hold about 1.5%. The sequences come from peripheral blood, collected on day 0 of AZD1222 vaccination. Receptor source: an adult in good health. CDR3s include the opening cysteine and the closing phenylalanine or tryptophan. Each record gives: D gene, V gene, clone size, J gene, CDR3 protein. The D gene is left open where the match is weak. A row's size may be missing; if present it is once, few, many or a size class.

TRBD1,TRBV28,NA,TRBJ1-2,CASTVGQGAFGYTF
NA,TRBV4-1,once,TRBJ1-4,CASNNRDNEKLFF
TRBD1,TRBV5-4,NA,TRBJ1-2,CASSLEQGDYGYTF
TRBD1,TRBV28,NA,TRBJ1-1,CASSFPQGGIPNTEAFF
NA,TRBV14,NA,TRBJ1-4,CASQAYRGEKLFF
TRBD1,TRBV18,NA,TRBJ1-2,CASSPLEGARYGYTF
NA,TRBV7-2,NA,TRBJ2-1,CASSLAWDIYSYNEQFF
TRBD1,TRBV28,NA,TRBJ1-2,CASSMGQGLYYGYTF
NA,TRBV30,once,TRBJ1-2,CAWSVSRYYGYTF
NA,TRBV7-9,NA,TRBJ1-1,CASSPSVRTEAFF
NA,TRBV5-1,NA,TRBJ1-1,CASSLRATEAFF
NA,TRBV5-4,NA,TRBJ2-5,CASSSPSGTQETQYF
TRBD2,TRBV18,NA,TRBJ2-1,CASSGSGSSYNEQFF
TRBD2,TRBV28,NA,TRBJ2-4,CASSLRVSGRAQNIQYF
TRBD1,TRBV30,NA,TRBJ1-3,CAWSPRGANGNTIYF
TRBD2,TRBV5-1,NA,TRBJ2-7,CASSLTPGLAYEQYF